A selection of T cell receptor beta chains follows, all from one sample in a study of blood T cell repertoires in COVID-19. This table comes from immunoSEQ multiplex PCR, and its TCRdb copy is limited to in-frame clones, with some not included. This table has about 430,000 clones, roughly 88% appearing once. Sequencing was done on a sample of PBMCs or T cells enriched from blood (not recorded which). Receptor source: a woman aged 18-35 years who had been exposed to COVID-19. CDR3s include the opening cysteine and the closing phenylalanine or tryptophan. The order of the fields is clone size, D gene, J gene, V gene, CDR3 DNA, CDR3 protein. A D gene is named only where the DNA matches it firmly. Clone size is shown for a subset of rows, as once, few, many or a class of expanded clone.

>NA|NA|TRBJ1-5|TRBV19
TGTGCCAGTAGTATAGCGGAGACCTGGCAGCCCCAGCATTTT
CASSIAETWQPQHF
>NA|TRBD1|TRBJ1-5|TRBV19
TGTGCCAGTCGTACCGGGACAGGGGGCGCCTGGGGCAATCAGCCCCAGCATTTT
CASRTGTGGAWGNQPQHF
>NA|NA|TRBJ1-4|TRBV28
TGTGCCAGCAGTCCATCGGGGTCACCTAATGAAAAACTGTTTTTT
CASSPSGSPNEKLFF
>NA|NA|TRBJ2-7|TRBV7-2
TGTGCCAGCAGCCTACTTTTCAACGCGGTCTACGAGCAGTACTTC
CASSLLFNAVYEQYF
>NA|NA|TRBJ1-5|TRBV30
TGTGCCTGGACCGGGTCTCGCAATCAGCCCCAGCATTTT
CAWTGSRNQPQHF
>few|TRBD1|TRBJ2-7|TRBV28
TGTGCCAGCACTTTCAGGGACAGCAACGAGCAGTACTTC
CASTFRDSNEQYF
>NA|TRBD1|TRBJ1-3|TRBV6-5
TGTGCCATCATGACAGGGGCTGGAAACACCATATATTTT
CAIMTGAGNTIYF
>NA|NA|TRBJ2-5|TRBV12-3/TRBV12-4
TGTGCCAGCAGTTTATACAGGGAGACCCAGTACTTC
CASSLYRETQYF
>NA|TRBD1|TRBJ1-6|TRBV11-2
TGTGCCAGCAGCTTAGAGGGGGTCGGGACAGCGGCCTTT
CASSLEGVGTAAF
>NA|NA|TRBJ1-1|TRBV27
TGTGCCAGCAGTTTATCTCAGATGAACACTGAAGCTTTCTTT
CASSLSQMNTEAFF
>NA|NA|TRBJ2-7|TRBV6-5
TGTGCCAGCAGTCGTACTAGCCCCTACGAGCAGTACTTC
CASSRTSPYEQYF
>NA|TRBD1|TRBJ2-3|TRBV18
TGTGCCAGCTCACCACTTTCAGGGGGATCCACAGATACGCAGTATTTT
CASSPLSGGSTDTQYF
>once|TRBD1|TRBJ2-7|TRBV28
TGTGCCAGCATAGGGGACAGGAATAACGAGCAGTACTTC
CASIGDRNNEQYF
>NA|NA|TRBJ2-1|TRBV7-2
TGTGCCAGCAGCTTAATCTTCGGGGTTGAGGTGAGCTCCTACAATGAGCAGTTCTTC
CASSLIFGVEVSSYNEQFF
>NA|NA|TRBJ2-6|TRBV28
TGTGCCAGCAGTTTGGCTACAGGGAACTCTGGGGCCAACGTCCTGACTTTC
CASSLATGNSGANVLTF
>NA|TRBD1|TRBJ2-7|TRBV25-1
TGTGCCACTATGACAGGGTCCTACGAGCAGTACTTC
CATMTGSYEQYF
>NA|NA|TRBJ2-2|TRBV2
TGTGCCAGCAGTGAAAACAGGGCCCCCACCGGGGAGCTGTTTTTT
CASSENRAPTGELFF
>NA|NA|TRBJ2-1|TRBV21-1
TGTGCCAGCTTCCCGTGTGTGGCAAGCTCCTACAATGAGCAGTTCTTC
CASFPCVASSYNEQFF
>NA|NA|TRBJ1-1|TRBV11-3
TGTGCCAGCAGCTTAGATCTCCAGTGGAACACTGAAGCTTTCTTT
CASSLDLQWNTEAFF
>NA|NA|TRBJ2-5|TRBV7-9
TGTGCCAGCAGCACCTCGGGAGCACTCTCCCCGGGGACCCAGTACTTC
CASSTSGALSPGTQYF
>NA|TRBD1|TRBJ1-2|TRBV3-1/TRBV3-2
TGTGCCAGCAGCCCTGGGACAGGGGGTCGCTATGGCTACACCTTC
CASSPGTGGRYGYTF
>NA|TRBD1|TRBJ1-2|TRBV4-3
TGCGCCAGCAGCCAAGATTGGAAGACCCAACAGGGGAACGGCTACACCTTC
CASSQDWKTQQGNGYTF
>NA|TRBD1|TRBJ1-3|TRBV6-1
TGTGCCAGCAGTGAGGGACAGGGAAACACCATATATTTT
CASSEGQGNTIYF
>NA|NA|TRBJ1-6|TRBV18
TGTGCCAGCTCACCCCTCGACAGAAATTCACCCCTCCACTTT
CASSPLDRNSPLHF
>NA|NA|TRBJ1-2|TRBV3-1/TRBV3-2
TGTGCCAGCAGCCAAGAGCAAAGCGTGTCCCCTCACACCTTC
CASSQEQSVSPHTF
>NA|NA|TRBJ2-2|TRBV11-3
TGTGCCAGCAGCTCCTCTTTCAGCGGTTCCTCCCCGATGAACACCGGGGAGCTGTTTTTT
CASSSSFSGSSPMNTGELFF
>NA|TRBD1|TRBJ1-2|TRBV9
TGTGCCAGCAGCGTAGACGCCGGTCAGGGGGGCGGCTATGGCTACACCTTC
CASSVDAGQGGGYGYTF
>NA|TRBD2|TRBJ2-2|TRBV7-8
TGTGCCAGCAGCGTTAGCGGGATCGGGGGTACCGGGGAGCTGTTTTTT
CASSVSGIGGTGELFF
>NA|NA|TRBJ2-5|TRBV9
TGTGCCAGCAGCGAGACAAGTTGGGAGACCCAGTACTTC
CASSETSWETQYF
>NA|TRBD2|TRBJ2-1|TRBV28
TGTGCCAGCAGTTTACTAGCGGGGGCTAATGAGCAGTTCTTC
CASSLLAGANEQFF
>once|TRBD2|TRBJ2-2|TRBV7-8
TGTGCCAGCAGCCTTACTAGCGGGGGCACCGGGGAGCTGTTTTTT
CASSLTSGGTGELFF
>NA|NA|TRBJ2-7|TRBV28
TGTGCCAGCAGTGTCCACCAGGGCGTCGAGCAGTACTTC
CASSVHQGVEQYF
>NA|NA|TRBJ1-1|TRBV14
TGTGCCAGCAGCCAAGATGGGGTGGGGGCGAACACTGAAGCTTTCTTT
CASSQDGVGANTEAFF
>few|TRBD1|TRBJ1-6|TRBV27
TGTGCCAGCAGTTTAGACAGGGGATTATCACCCCTCCACTTT
CASSLDRGLSPLHF
>NA|NA|TRBJ1-6|TRBV27
TGTGCCAGCAGTTTCACTACAGGTTATAATTCACCCCTCCACTTT
CASSFTTGYNSPLHF
>NA|TRBD2|TRBJ2-1|TRBV28
TGTGCCAGCAGCCTAACGGGGGGAGTGCAGTTCTTC
CASSLTGGVQFF
>NA|NA|TRBJ1-1|TRBV4-3
TGCGCCAGCAGCCAAGATAACGCCCGAGGAGTGGGAGCTTTCTTT
CASSQDNARGVGAFF
>NA|NA|TRBJ2-5|TRBV7-2
TGTGCCAGCAGCTTGAAGAGACTAGGGCAGACCCAGTACTTC
CASSLKRLGQTQYF
>NA|TRBD1|TRBJ2-7|TRBV18
TGTGCCAGCTCACTAGCAGGGGGCTACGAGCAGTACTTC
CASSLAGGYEQYF
>NA|NA|TRBJ2-5|TRBV6-5
TGTGCCAGCAGTTACTCGGGGGCCTTTGTCGAGACCCAGTACTTC
CASSYSGAFVETQYF
>NA|NA|TRBJ1-1|TRBV29-1
TGCAGCGTTGAGGACTATGAAGCTTTCTTT
CSVEDYEAFF
>NA|TRBD1|TRBJ2-7|TRBV6-5
TGTGCCACGTCAACAACCGGGACAGTTTTGTACGAGCAGTACTTC
CATSTTGTVLYEQYF
>once|NA|TRBJ1-2|TRBV4-3
TGCGCCAGCAGCCAAGAGTACTTGTCTGGCTACACCTTC
CASSQEYLSGYTF
>NA|TRBD2|TRBJ2-2|TRBV5-1
TGCGCCAGCAGCTCTAGCGGAAACACCGGGGAGCTGTTTTTT
CASSSSGNTGELFF
>NA|NA|TRBJ2-5|TRBV11-2
TGTGCCAGCAGCTTCGGACAGACCCAAGAGACCCAGTACTTC
CASSFGQTQETQYF
>NA|TRBD1|TRBJ1-1|TRBV7-2
TGTGCCAGCAGCTTTTCCAGGGGGTTCCGCACTGAAGCTTTCTTT
CASSFSRGFRTEAFF
>NA|TRBD1|TRBJ1-4|TRBV28
TGTGCCAGCAGTACTACAGGGGGCCCTTTGGGGAAACTGTTTTTT
CASSTTGGPLGKLFF
>NA|NA|TRBJ1-2|TRBV14
TGTGCCAGCAGCCAAGCATTGATCGGTCGAAACTATGGCTACACCTTC
CASSQALIGRNYGYTF
>NA|TRBD1|TRBJ1-2|TRBV24-1
TGTGCCACCAGTGACAGGACAGGGGGTACCTATGGCTACACCTTC
CATSDRTGGTYGYTF
>NA|NA|TRBJ1-1|TRBV21-1
TGTGCCGCGGGGGGGAGGAACACTGAAGCTTTCTTT
CAAGGRNTEAFF
>NA|NA|TRBJ1-1|TRBV19
TGTGCCAGTAGTATAGTAGGGGTAAGGGCTAACACTGAAGCTTTCTTT
CASSIVGVRANTEAFF
>once|TRBD2|TRBJ2-5|TRBV7-2
TGTGCCAGCAGCTTAGTCCTAGCGGGAGGGACCCAGTACTTC
CASSLVLAGGTQYF
>NA|NA|TRBJ1-1|TRBV19
TGTGCCAGTAGTATCTGGACCTCGGGGACTGAAGCTTTCTTT
CASSIWTSGTEAFF